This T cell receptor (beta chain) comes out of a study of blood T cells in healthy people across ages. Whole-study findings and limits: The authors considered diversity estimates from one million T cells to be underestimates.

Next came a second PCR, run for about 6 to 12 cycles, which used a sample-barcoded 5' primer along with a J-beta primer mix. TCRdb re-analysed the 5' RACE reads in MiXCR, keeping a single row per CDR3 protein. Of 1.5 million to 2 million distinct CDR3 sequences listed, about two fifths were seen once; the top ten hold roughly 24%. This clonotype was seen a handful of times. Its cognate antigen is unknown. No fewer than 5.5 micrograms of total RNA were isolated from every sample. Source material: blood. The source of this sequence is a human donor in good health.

Here the CDR3 DNA reads TGTGCCACCAGTGACACAGGGAACTATGGCTACACCTTC. Its translation: CATSDTGNYGYTF. V and J are TRBV24-1 and TRBJ1-2, with D possibly TRBD1 on 6 matching bases. CDR1 and CDR2 (germline): KGHDR, SFDVKD. Trimming shortened V by 4 bases and J by 2 bases, and 7 bases separated the two germline ends. CDR3 size: 13 residues.